The clone carrying this TCR beta chain has more than one count but fewer than ten. Individual cDNA molecules were tagged with unique molecular identifiers. A single record per CDR3 protein comes from TCRdb applying MiXCR to the 5' RACE reads. The data hold approximately 97,000 distinct CDR3 sequences, with about 10% observed a single time. This specimen comes from a study of early T cells in non-severe SARS-CoV-2 infection. This clonotype was obtained from an adult who was a healthcare worker with PCR-confirmed SARS-CoV-2 infection or an uninfected control (not recorded which). Sequencing was performed on whole blood, taken at baseline.

CDR3 DNA: TGTGCCAGCAGCCAAGATCTAGGTAACATTCAGTACTTC. Translating it yields CASSQDLGNIQYF. V is TRBV3-1 and J is TRBJ2-4; D ambiguous. Per the germline V gene, CDR1 is LGHDT and CDR2 is YNNKEL (reference sequence). The CDR3 length is 13 residues. The V gene lost 0 bases and the J gene lost 7 bases, with 7 bases spanning the gap.